The entry below describes one T cell receptor beta chain. The antigen is unknown. The data were taken from a study of shared clonotypes between healthy human individuals. At the level of the study: The composition of the donors was a couple of women and a few men aged 18 to 49.

Looked up from germline, CDR1 is SGHRS and CDR2 is YFSETQ. The CDR3 length is 15 residues. J gave up 4 bases and V 5 bases, and 7 bases lay outside the gene matches. Study-wide results and caveats: Researchers found naive subsets generally carried larger estimated richness than memory subsets. The study found lower generation probabilities in non-shared clonotypes than in those shared by all four donors.

An assay was performed, and its level was deep. Method: immunoSEQ multiplex PCR; TCRdb's copy keeps in-frame clones and lacks some. The data contain around 510,000 clones, about 96% of them singletons. The source material was naive CD4+ T cells sorted from blood. Subset described: CD45RA+ positively selected. The origin of this receptor is a woman aged 25 to 45 in good health. J is TRBJ2-7 and V is TRBV5-1; TRBD2 matches 12 bases. The CDR3 is CASRNRLAGVYEQYF. CDR3 nucleotides: TGCGCCAGCAGAAATAGACTAGCGGGAGTGTACGAGCAGTACTTC.